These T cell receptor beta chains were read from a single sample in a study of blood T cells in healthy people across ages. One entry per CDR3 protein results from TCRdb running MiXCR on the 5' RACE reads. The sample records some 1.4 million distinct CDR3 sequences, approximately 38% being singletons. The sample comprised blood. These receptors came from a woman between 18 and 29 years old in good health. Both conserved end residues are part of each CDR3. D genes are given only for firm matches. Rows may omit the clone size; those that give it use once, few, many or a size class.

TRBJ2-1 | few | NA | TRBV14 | CASSPVGRGGYNEQFF | TGTGCCAGCAGCCCTGTGGGGCGGGGCGGCTACAATGAGCAGTTCTTC
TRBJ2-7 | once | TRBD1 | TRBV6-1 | CASSGETGVTYEQYF | TGTGCCAGCAGTGGAGAGACAGGGGTCACCTACGAGCAGTACTTC
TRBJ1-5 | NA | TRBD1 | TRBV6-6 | CASSNPTGLGNQPQHF | TGTGCCAGCAGTAACCCGACAGGGCTGGGGAATCAGCCCCAGCATTTT
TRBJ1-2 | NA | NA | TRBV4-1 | CASSQDTVRGYTF | TGCGCCAGCAGCCAAGATACCGTGCGGGGCTACACCTTC
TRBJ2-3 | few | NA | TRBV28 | CASRGPEDTQYF | TGTGCCAGCAGGGGGCCTGAAGATACGCAGTATTTT
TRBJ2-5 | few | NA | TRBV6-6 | CASSYSDREAQETQYF | TGTGCCAGCAGTTACTCTGACAGGGAGGCCCAAGAGACCCAGTACTTC
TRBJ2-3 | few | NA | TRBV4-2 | CASSQDQARTDTQYF | TGTGCCAGCAGCCAGGACCAGGCCCGCACAGATACGCAGTATTTT
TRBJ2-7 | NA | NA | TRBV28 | CASIHAGRTYEQYF | TGTGCCAGCATCCACGCTGGGAGAACCTACGAGCAGTACTTC
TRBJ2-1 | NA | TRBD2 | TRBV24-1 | CATSDSESSGRRNEQFF | TGTGCCACCAGTGATTCCGAGTCTAGCGGGAGGCGCAATGAGCAGTTCTTC
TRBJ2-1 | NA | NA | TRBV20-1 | CSASGGRGYNEQFF | TGCAGTGCTAGCGGGGGTAGGGGCTACAATGAGCAGTTCTTC
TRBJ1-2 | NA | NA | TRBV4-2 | CASRLNDGDNYGYTF | TGTGCCAGCAGACTCAACGACGGTGACAACTATGGCTACACCTTC
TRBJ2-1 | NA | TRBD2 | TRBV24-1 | CATSDPRTSGGQSSYNEQFF | TGTGCCACCAGTGATCCAAGGACTAGCGGGGGCCAAAGCTCCTACAATGAGCAGTTCTTC
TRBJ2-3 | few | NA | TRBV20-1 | CSASGEATDTQYF | TGCAGTGCTAGCGGGGAGGCGACAGATACGCAGTATTTT
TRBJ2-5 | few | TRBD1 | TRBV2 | CASSRQGVETQYF | TGTGCCAGCTCAAGACAGGGGGTAGAGACCCAGTACTTC
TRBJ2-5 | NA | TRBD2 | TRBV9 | CASSVVGLAGEETQYF | TGTGCCAGCAGCGTAGTTGGACTAGCGGGAGAAGAGACCCAGTACTTC
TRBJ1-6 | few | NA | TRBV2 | CASRVSYNSPLHF | TGTGCCTCCAGGGTCTCCTATAATTCACCCCTCCACTTT
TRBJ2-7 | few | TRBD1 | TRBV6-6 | CASVDRGGDSYEQYF | TGTGCCAGCGTAGACAGGGGTGGGGACTCCTACGAGCAGTACTTC
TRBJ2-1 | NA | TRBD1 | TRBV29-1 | CSVSGTGLNEQFF | TGCAGCGTCTCCGGGACAGGACTCAATGAGCAGTTCTTC
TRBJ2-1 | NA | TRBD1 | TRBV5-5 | CASSPGTAKNNEQFF | TGTGCCAGCAGTCCCGGGACAGCCAAAAACAATGAGCAGTTCTTC
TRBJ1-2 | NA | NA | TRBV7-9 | CASTQNQTGYTF | TGTGCCAGCACTCAGAATCAGACTGGCTACACCTTC
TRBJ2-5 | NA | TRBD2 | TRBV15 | CATSPRTSGPSYNEQYF | TGTGCCACCAGCCCTCGGACTAGCGGGCCCTCCTACAATGAGCAGTACTTC
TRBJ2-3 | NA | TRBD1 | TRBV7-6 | CASSLVTGTGDTQYF | TGTGCCAGCAGCTTAGTGACCGGGACAGGGGATACGCAGTATTTT
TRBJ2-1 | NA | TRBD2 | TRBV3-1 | CASSLGTSGGAAKNEQFF | TGTGCCAGCAGCCTCGGGACTAGCGGGGGGGCCGCGAAGAATGAGCAGTTCTTC
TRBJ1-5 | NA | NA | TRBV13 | CASSLLQIGCSNQPQHF | TGTGCCAGCAGCTTACTTCAGATCGGATGTAGCAATCAGCCCCAGCATTTT
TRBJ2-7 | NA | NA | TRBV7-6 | CASSPTGEFGEQYF | TGTGCCAGCAGCCCAACTGGAGAATTCGGCGAGCAGTACTTC
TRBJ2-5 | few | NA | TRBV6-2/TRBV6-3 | CASSYLTGGETQYF | TGTGCCAGCAGTTACTTAACAGGAGGAGAGACCCAGTACTTC
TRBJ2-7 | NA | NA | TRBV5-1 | CASSFTERGWDEQYF | TGCGCCAGCAGCTTCACGGAAAGGGGTTGGGACGAGCAGTACTTC
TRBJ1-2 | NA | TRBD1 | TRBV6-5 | CASGTGLANYGYTF | TGTGCCAGCGGGACAGGACTAGCTAACTATGGCTACACCTTC
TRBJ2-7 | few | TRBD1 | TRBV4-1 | CASSVSRGLEQYF | TGCGCCAGCAGTGTCAGCAGGGGGCTCGAGCAGTACTTC
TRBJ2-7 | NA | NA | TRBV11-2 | CASSPSGQNYEQYF | TGTGCCAGCAGCCCCTCCGGACAGAACTACGAGCAGTACTTC
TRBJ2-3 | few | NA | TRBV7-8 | CASSLVGAQRTDTQYF | TGTGCCAGCAGCTTAGTAGGGGCCCAGCGCACAGATACGCAGTATTTT
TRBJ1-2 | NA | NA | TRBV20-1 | CSARERSGANYGYTF | TGCAGTGCTAGGGAGAGATCGGGGGCTAACTATGGCTACACCTTC
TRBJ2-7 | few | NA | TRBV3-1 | CASSQERRGLGYEQYF | TGTGCCAGCAGCCAGGAAAGACGGGGCCTTGGATACGAGCAGTACTTC
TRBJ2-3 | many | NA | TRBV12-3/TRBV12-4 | CASSLRGITDTQYF | TGTGCCAGCAGTTTACGGGGGATAACAGATACGCAGTATTTT
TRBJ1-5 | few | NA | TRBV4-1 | CASSQPTGTRDNQPQHF | TGCGCCAGCAGCCAACCCACAGGGACGAGGGACAATCAGCCCCAGCATTTT